Listed below are T cell receptor beta chains from one sample, sequenced in a study of control samples from healthy donors and cancer patients. Sequencing used immunoSEQ multiplex PCR; TCRdb keeps in-frame clones, though not all of them. The data contain around 67,000 clones, around 90% of them singletons. Sequenced: PBMCs. Receptors were obtained from a man in his sixties with colorectal cancer. CDR3s include the opening cysteine and the closing phenylalanine or tryptophan. D genes are given only for firm matches. Rows give clone size only sometimes, using once, few, many, or a class for an expanded clone.

J | D | size | V | DNA | CDR3
TRBJ2-5 | . | few | TRBV2 | TGTGCCAGCAGTCTCCAGACCCAGTACTTC | CASSLQTQYF
TRBJ2-4 | TRBD1 | . | TRBV6-5 | TGTGCCGCACAGGGGGCGAGCAACATTCAGTACTTC | CAAQGASNIQYF
TRBJ2-7 | . | . | TRBV6-5 | TGTGCCAGCAGTTACTCCGGAGGCCGGTATTACGAGCAGTACTTC | CASSYSGGRYYEQYF
TRBJ1-4 | TRBD1 | few | TRBV7-2 | TGTGCCAGCAGCCTTAGACAGGGGGATGAAAAACTGTTTTTT | CASSLRQGDEKLFF
TRBJ2-1 | TRBD2 | . | TRBV6-4 | TGTGCCAGCAGTCCAACTCCGGGGGGGCCTTACAATGAGCAGTTCTTC | CASSPTPGGPYNEQFF
TRBJ1-2 | . | . | TRBV20-1 | TGCAGTGCTACAGACTATGGCTACACCTTC | CSATDYGYTF
TRBJ1-5 | TRBD1 | once | TRBV19 | TGTGCCAGTAGTATCCCCCCATACAGGGGGAGCAATCGGCCCCAGCATTTT | CASSIPPYRGSNRPQHF
TRBJ1-3 | . | . | TRBV7-2 | TGTGCCAGCAGCTTAGATGGAGGGGGATCTGGAAACACCATATATTTT | CASSLDGGGSGNTIYF
TRBJ1-5 | TRBD1 | once | TRBV4-1 | TGCGCCAGCAGCCCCACGGACAGGGGGGCGGCGGGACAGCCCCAGCATTTT | CASSPTDRGAAGQPQHF
TRBJ1-5 | TRBD1 | few | TRBV20-1 | TGCAGTGCTAGTTACGGGACAGGGAAAAAGGAGCCCCAGCATTTT | CSASYGTGKKEPQHF
TRBJ1-2 | TRBD1 | few | TRBV12-3/TRBV12-4 | TGTGCCAGCAGCCCTACAGGGGGGGATGGCTACACCTTC | CASSPTGGDGYTF
TRBJ2-3 | . | once | TRBV5-4 | TGTGCCAGCAGCTTGGATGCCGGTAGGAGCACAGATACGCAGTATTTT | CASSLDAGRSTDTQYF
TRBJ1-1 | TRBD1 | . | TRBV30 | TGTGCCTGGTCCAGGGGGGCAGGCACTGAAGCTTTCTTT | CAWSRGAGTEAFF
TRBJ1-5 | . | . | TRBV24-1 | TGTGCCACCAGTGTTAGGCCACATAGCAATCAGCCCCAGCATTTT | CATSVRPHSNQPQHF
TRBJ2-7 | TRBD1 | . | TRBV7-2 | TGTGCCAGCAGCCCGACGACAGGGGGCTACGAGCAGTACTTC | CASSPTTGGYEQYF
TRBJ1-2 | . | . | TRBV24-1 | TGTGCCACCAGTGAACGGGGACGAACCGATGGCTACACCTTC | CATSERGRTDGYTF
TRBJ1-5 | . | . | TRBV7-2 | TGTGCCAGCAGCTTGGGACCTAGCAATCAGCCCCAGCATTTT | CASSLGPSNQPQHF
TRBJ2-2 | . | . | TRBV24-1 | TGTGCCACCAGTGATCCCGTGGCGGGAAACACCGGGGAGCTGTTTTTT | CATSDPVAGNTGELFF
TRBJ1-4 | . | once | TRBV6-5 | TGTGCCAGCAGTTACTCGGGTCTGGGTGAAAAACTGTTTTTT | CASSYSGLGEKLFF
TRBJ2-3 | TRBD1 | . | TRBV6-5 | TGTGCCAGCAGTTACCTGGACAGGGTAGATACGCAGTATTTT | CASSYLDRVDTQYF
TRBJ2-1 | . | once | TRBV4-2 | TGTGCCAGCAGCCAAGATCGCGCCCAGTTAAATGAGCAGTTCTTC | CASSQDRAQLNEQFF
TRBJ2-7 | TRBD2 | . | TRBV3-1/TRBV3-2 | TGTGCCAGCAGCCAAGTTAGCGGGGGGGCCGGCCACGAGCAGTACTTC | CASSQVSGGAGHEQYF
TRBJ2-2 | . | . | TRBV6-4 | TGTGCCAGCGGCGGCAAAGGGGCCGTCGGGGAGCTGTTTTTT | CASGGKGAVGELFF
TRBJ2-5 | TRBD2 | . | TRBV4-3 | TGCGCCAGCAGCCAAGGCCTTCGGGGGGGCCTGGAGACCCAGTACTTC | CASSQGLRGGLETQYF
TRBJ1-5 | . | . | TRBV3-1/TRBV3-2 | TGTGCCAGCAGCCAAGGGACGGTCAATCAGCCCCAGCATTTT | CASSQGTVNQPQHF
TRBJ1-1 | . | . | TRBV5-1 | TGCGCCAGCAGCTTGGCAACAGCCAACACTGAAGCTTTCTTT | CASSLATANTEAFF
TRBJ2-3 | . | . | TRBV2 | TGTGCCAGCACTGGGTCCACAGATACGCAGTATTTT | CASTGSTDTQYF
TRBJ1-5 | . | . | TRBV5-6 | TGTGCCAGCAGCGTTGGAGACACCTCCACTCAGCCCCAGCATTTT | CASSVGDTSTQPQHF